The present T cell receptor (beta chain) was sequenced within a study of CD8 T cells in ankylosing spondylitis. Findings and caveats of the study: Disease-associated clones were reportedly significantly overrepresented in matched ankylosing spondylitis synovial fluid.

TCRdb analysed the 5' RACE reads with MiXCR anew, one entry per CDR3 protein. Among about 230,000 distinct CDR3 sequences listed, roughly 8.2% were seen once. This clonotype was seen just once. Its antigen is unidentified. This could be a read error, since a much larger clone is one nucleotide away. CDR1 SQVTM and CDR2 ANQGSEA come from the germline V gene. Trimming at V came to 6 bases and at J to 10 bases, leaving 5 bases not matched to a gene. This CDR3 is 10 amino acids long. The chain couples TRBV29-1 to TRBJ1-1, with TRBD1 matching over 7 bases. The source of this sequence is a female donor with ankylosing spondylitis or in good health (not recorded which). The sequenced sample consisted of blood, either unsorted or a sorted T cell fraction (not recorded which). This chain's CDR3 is CSVTGAAAFF. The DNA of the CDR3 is TGCAGCGTAACAGGGGCTGCAGCTTTCTTT.